This T cell receptor beta chain was recorded in a study of cytomegalovirus exposure and HLA in healthy donors. The PCR contained 60 Vbeta and 13 Jbeta primers. The repertoire was sequenced with immunoSEQ multiplex PCR; TCRdb's copy has only in-frame clones and lacks some. The sample's table shows around 210,000 clones. V dropped 4 bases and J dropped 7 bases, with 17 bases sitting between them. Germline assignment: CDR1 SGDLS and CDR2 YYNGEE. CDR3 length: 15 amino acids. Study-wide points: Previously analyzed data showed that most TCR beta V segments were productive at a frequency of about 87% or about 30%.

With regard to this clone: What it binds is unknown.

This chain connects TRBV9 to TRBJ1-4; a possible D gene is TRBD1 (6 bases). This sequence originates from a girl aged 2 to 9 in good health and CMV-seropositive. The sample comprised PBMCs. Here the CDR3 reads CASSPSGGAGEKLFF. The CDR3 nucleotides read TGTGCCAGCAGCCCTAGCGGGGGCGCGGGTGAAAAACTGTTTTTT. The entire variable domain, with the rest obtained from reference TRBV9 and TRBJ1-4, is as follows: DSGVTQTPKHLITATGQRVTLRCSPRSGDLSVYWYQQSLDQGLQFLIQYYNGEERAKGNILERFSAQQFPDLHSELNLSSLELGDSALYFCASSPSGGAGEKLFFGSGTQLSVL.